The subject of this entry is one T cell receptor (beta chain). The identical CDR3 is also encoded by other nucleotide sequences in the sample. Trimming cost V 3 bases and J 7 bases; bases outside gene matches: 3. Germline loops: CDR1 MNHEY, CDR2 SVGAGI. CDR3 length: 13 amino acids. The data were obtained in a study of blood T cell repertoires in COVID-19. At the level of the study: The United States, Italy and Spain were the sources of the acute and convalescent COVID-19 samples. T cells, B-cell-depleted T cells, or PBMCs supplied cDNA or gDNA.

TCRdb keeps only in-frame clones here, not all; method: immunoSEQ multiplex PCR. The top ten hold 3.5% to 5.5% of the sample, which has a few hundred thousand clones, roughly 89% seen once. This sequence originates from a middle-aged woman who had recovered from COVID-19. Sequenced material: peripheral blood. The chain links TRBV6-5 to TRBJ1-5, with TRBD1 matching 7 bases. The CDR3 nucleotides are TGTGCCAGCAGTTATCAGGGGGACCAGCCCCAGCATTTT. It is translated as CASSYQGDQPQHF.